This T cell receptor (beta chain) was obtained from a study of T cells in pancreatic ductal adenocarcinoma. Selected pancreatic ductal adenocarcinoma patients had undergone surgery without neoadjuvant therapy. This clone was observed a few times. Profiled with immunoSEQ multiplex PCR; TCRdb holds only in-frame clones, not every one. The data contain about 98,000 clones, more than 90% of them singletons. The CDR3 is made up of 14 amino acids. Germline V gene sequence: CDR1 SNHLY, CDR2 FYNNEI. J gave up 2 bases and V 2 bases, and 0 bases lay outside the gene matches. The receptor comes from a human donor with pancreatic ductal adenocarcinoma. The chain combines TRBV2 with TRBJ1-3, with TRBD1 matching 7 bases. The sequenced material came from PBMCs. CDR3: CASSEQGAGNTIYF. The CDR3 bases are TGTGCCAGCAGTGAACAGGGGGCTGGAAACACCATATATTTT.